One sample yielded the 14 T cell receptor beta chains listed below, sequenced in a study of blood T cell repertoires in COVID-19. Generated by immunoSEQ multiplex PCR, the TCRdb table keeps only in-frame clones and is missing some. The sample records approximately 150,000 clones, approximately 90% being singletons. Material: peripheral blood. The receptors derive from a woman between 45 and 65 years old with active or convalescent COVID-19.

This chain connects TRBV12-5 to TRBJ2-7; 8 nucleotides align to TRBD2. The CDR3 contains 12 residues. V gave up 8 bases and J gave up 9 bases; unmatched junction bases: 9. The V gene's germline CDR1 is LGHNT and CDR2 FRNRAP. The CDR3 DNA sequence: TGTGCTAGTCAAGGCGGGGGGCTGGTGCAGTACTTC. This translates into CASQGGGLVQYF.

V is TRBV7-3 and J is TRBJ2-2; 7 bases match TRBD2. V lost 5 bases, J lost 7 bases, and 7 bases stayed unmatched. Germline V CDR1 and CDR2: SGHTA, FQGTGA. This CDR3 is 14 amino acids long. The DNA of the CDR3 is TGTGCCAGCAGCCCACGACTAGCCGGCGGGGAGCTGTTTTTT. Residues: CASSPRLAGGELFF.

The CDR3 region is CAWSPGVVNYGYTF. The CDR3 nucleotides are TGTGCCTGGAGTCCGGGGGTAGTGAACTATGGCTACACCTTC. V usage is TRBV30 and J usage is TRBJ1-2, with D possibly TRBD1 on 5 matching bases. V lost 2 bases and J lost 2, with 12 bases in between. Germline CDR1 GTSNPN, CDR2 SVGIG (reference sequence). The CDR3 loop spans 14 amino acids.

This clone was observed a single time. This chain links TRBV19 with TRBJ1-3; TRBD1 matches 9 bases. J lost 1 base, V lost 3 bases, and 1 base had no gene match. CDR1 is LNHDA, CDR2 SQIVND, per germline (reference sequence). The CDR3 has 15 amino acids. The CDR3 DNA follows: TGTGCCAGTAGTATTGGGACAGGGTCTGGAAACACCATATATTTT. This gives the protein CASSIGTGSGNTIYF. The full variable domain, completed using reference TRBV19 and TRBJ1-3, is DGGITQSPKYLFRKEGQNVTLSCEQNLNHDAMYWYRQDPGQGLRLIYYSQIVNDFQKGDIAEGYSVSREKKESFPLTVTSAQKNPTAFYLCASSIGTGSGNTIYFGEGSWLTVV.

Here the CDR3 DNA reads TGTGCCAGCAGTTTATCCTGGGCGGGGGGGAATGGCTACACCTTC. Protein sequence: CASSLSWAGGNGYTF. The chain carries TRBV28 and TRBJ1-2; TRBD1 might be the D (5 bases). Trimming stripped 1 base from V and 6 bases from J, with 15 bases between. Germline assignment: CDR1 MDHEN and CDR2 SYDVKM. The CDR3 has 15 amino acids.

The gene calls are TRBV14 and TRBJ1-6; D gene uncertain. The germline V gene has CDR1 SGHDN and CDR2 FVKESK. The CDR3 has 18 amino acids. The V end lost 0 bases, the J end lost 7 bases, and 19 bases lay between the germline ends. The CDR3 nucleotides are TGTGCCAGCAGCCAAGATCCCCGCGGGGAGGGAAAAAATTCACCCCTCCACTTT. It translates to CASSQDPRGEGKNSPLHF.

This chain links TRBV7-3 with TRBJ2-7, with 9 positions matching TRBD1. The CDR3 totals 14 residues. Per the germline V gene, CDR1 is SGHTA and CDR2 is FQGTGA. Germline trimming cut 5 bases from V and 5 bases from J; bases unmatched to any gene: 7. CDR3 residues: CASSQAGTGNEQYF. The CDR3 region has the DNA TGTGCCAGCAGCCAAGCCGGGACAGGGAACGAGCAGTACTTC.

The chain is built from TRBV5-4 and TRBJ1-1; D gene unclear. The germline CDR1 and CDR2 sequences are SGHNT and YYREEE (reference sequence). V shed 3 bases and J shed 1 base, with 13 bases lying between them. The CDR3 consists of 15 residues. The CDR3 loop reads CASSSPQNANTEAFF. CDR3 sequence (DNA): TGTGCCAGCAGCTCCCCACAGAACGCGAACACTGAAGCTTTCTTT.

The chain joins TRBV29-1 to TRBJ1-2; possible D gene TRBD1, 5 bases. The CDR3 contains 13 residues. V shed 4 bases and J shed 4 bases, with 13 bases lying between them. Germline CDR1 is SQVTM and CDR2 is ANQGSEA. The CDR3 loop reads CSVVPQGGYGYTF. CDR3 nucleotides: TGCAGCGTTGTTCCCCAGGGCGGCTATGGCTACACCTTC.

The rearrangement joins TRBV18 to TRBJ2-1; D unresolved. CDR3 length equals 15 residues. CDR1 KGHSH and CDR2 LQKENI come from the germline V gene. Trimming removed 1 base from V and 5 bases from J, with 12 bases in between. In nucleotides, the CDR3 is TGTGCCAGCTCACCACTAGCAATAGGTAACAATGAGCAGTTCTTC. It encodes CASSPLAIGNNEQFF.

This clone was observed a single time. The chain recombines TRBV28 with TRBJ1-1; a weak D match, TRBD1 (6 bases). CDR1 and CDR2 (germline): MDHEN, SYDVKM. The CDR3 loop spans 14 amino acids. V lost 7 bases and J 4 bases, leaving 16 bases between the germline ends. CDR3 coding DNA: TGTGCCAGCAAGGTTGGGGGCGAAGTCACTGAAGCTTTCTTT. This gives the protein CASKVGGEVTEAFF.

This chain uses TRBV2 with TRBJ2-7; 8 nucleotides align to TRBD2. The J segment lost 1 base and the V segment lost 4 bases, leaving 6 bases of the junction unmatched. CDR3 length equals 15 residues. Looked up from germline, CDR1 is SNHLY and CDR2 is FYNNEI. CDR3 protein: CASSVAGGFSYEQYF. For the CDR3, the DNA is TGTGCCAGCAGTGTTGCGGGGGGTTTTTCCTACGAGCAGTACTTC. The complete variable domain, with remaining parts taken from reference TRBV2 and TRBJ2-7, reads EPEVTQTPSHQVTQMGQEVILRCVPISNHLYFYWYRQILGQKVEFLVSFYNNEISEKSEIFDDQFSVERPDGSNFTLKIRSTKLEDSAMYFCASSVAGGFSYEQYFGPGTRLTVT.

This clone was observed a single time. The chain links TRBV7-8 to TRBJ1-4, with 9 bases lining up with TRBD1. Germline trimming cut 2 bases from V and 12 bases from J; bases unmatched to any gene: 13. CDR3 length equals 16 residues. Looked up from germline, CDR1 is SGHVS and CDR2 is FQNEAQ. CDR3 residues: CASSLSTGGYPVQLFF. The CDR3 DNA reads TGTGCCAGCAGCTTATCGACAGGGGGGTACCCGGTACAACTGTTTTTT.

Note on this clone: Other DNA sequences of this sample code for an identical CDR3. CDR3 region: CASSLLGTDTQYF. For the CDR3, the DNA is TGTGCCAGCAGCTTATTAGGCACAGATACGCAGTATTTT. J is TRBJ2-3 and V is TRBV7-3; D is undetermined. The CDR3 sequence is 13 residues long. V lost 2 bases and J 1 base, leaving 4 bases between the germline ends. Germline CDR1 and CDR2: SGHTA and FQGTGA.